The clone carrying this TCR beta chain was seen at least ten times. V was pared by 4 bases and J by 0 bases, with 4 bases between. Germline-derived CDR1 and CDR2 are SGHTA and FQGNSA. The CDR3 is 14 amino acids. The time point: sample taken at primary tumor resection. Tumor, nontumor lung or frozen PBMC supplied whole RNA that was sequenced unsorted. This specimen belongs to a study of spatial heterogeneity in lung cancer. Turning to the study itself: More beta-chain than alpha-chain sequences were consistently detected. A unique TCR and UMI combination showed up more than ten times in raw reads, on average.

TCR cDNA molecules each carried a unique molecular identifier. MiXCR was run by TCRdb on the 5' RACE reads, yielding one entry per CDR3 protein. The sample contains about 41,000 distinct CDR3 sequences, around 11% of which appear only once. V and J are TRBV7-2 and TRBJ2-6, with no clear D. The material sequenced was PBMCs, taken at surgery. This clonotype was obtained from a female donor with early-stage non-small cell lung cancer. CDR3 bases: TGTGCCAGCAGCTCAGACTCTGGGGCCAACGTCCTGACTTTC. Translated, it gives CASSSDSGANVLTF.